These 26 T cell receptor beta chains were all obtained from the same sample, sequenced in a study of Ad26.COV2.S vaccination and SARS-CoV-2 variants. Treatment of the sample: some 19 received Ad26.COV2.S at low or high dose, single or two shots; five or six received placebo; per-sample allocation not given. The investigators took samples on day 63 after the first vaccine or placebo injection. Clones were sequenced by immunoSEQ multiplex PCR, and TCRdb holds only the in-frame ones, with some missing. The repertoire holds some 340,000 clones, with about 82% as singletons. Sequences were derived from peripheral blood, sampled in a trial of Ad26.COV2.S vaccine versus placebo. The receptors come from a person between 18 and 60 years old who received the Ad26.COV2.S COVID-19 vaccine or a placebo.

This chain's CDR3 is CASMPAAGNTIYF. The CDR3 coding sequence is TGTGCCAGTATGCCCGCTGCTGGAAACACCATATATTTT. This sequence joins TRBV19 and TRBJ1-3, with D unresolved. The V gene's germline CDR1 is LNHDA and CDR2 SQIVND (reference sequence). With 7 bases removed from V and 2 bases from J, the gap between germline ends came to 9 bases. The CDR3 totals 13 residues.

The gene calls are TRBV4-2 and TRBJ1-1, with D unresolved. V was clipped by 0 bases and J by 9 bases, with 11 bases between them. CDR3 length equals 13 residues. The V gene's germline CDR1 is LGHNA and CDR2 YNFKEQ. As DNA, the CDR3 is TGTGCCAGCAGCCAAGATCCGGATGGGAAAGCTTTCTTT. Amino acid sequence: CASSQDPDGKAFF.

This clone was picked up a small number of times. The rearrangement uses TRBV4-1 and TRBJ1-6; D possibly corresponds to TRBD1 (6 bases). The germline V gene encodes CDR1 MGHRA and CDR2 YSYEKL. Trimming removed 1 base at V and 8 bases at J, with 12 bases between. The CDR3 is 15 amino acids. CDR3 coding DNA: TGCGCCAGCAGCCAAGTCGGGGGGCGCGATTCACCCCTCCACTTT. It yields the protein CASSQVGGRDSPLHF.

The chain is built from TRBV12-3 or TRBV12-4 and TRBJ2-7, with D perhaps TRBD1 or TRBD2 (5 bases each). This CDR3 has 13 residues. V dropped 6 bases and J dropped 1 base, with 10 bases sitting between them. CDR3 sequence (DNA): TGTGCCAGCAGCCGGGACGGTTCCTACGAGCAGTACTTC. The encoded protein is CASSRDGSYEQYF.

The chain recombines TRBV15 with TRBJ1-5; TRBD1 is a possible D gene (5 bases). V was pared by 0 bases and J by 7 bases, with 13 bases between. This CDR3 comprises 15 residues. Germline V lookup: CDR1 LNHNV, CDR2 YYDKDF (reference sequence). The DNA for the CDR3 is TGTGCCACCAGCAGAGATGGTGAGGGGACGCAGCCCCAGCATTTT. Amino acids: CATSRDGEGTQPQHF.

V and J are TRBV5-1 and TRBJ1-4, with D maybe TRBD1 (5 bases). Germline CDR1 reads SGHRS; CDR2 reads YFSETQ. Trimming left V 4 bases short and J 0 bases short, with 7 bases between. This CDR3 contains 14 residues. CDR3 protein: CASSPRATNEKLFF. CDR3 DNA sequence: TGCGCCAGCAGCCCCAGGGCAACTAATGAAAAACTGTTTTTT. Based on the CDR3 plus reference TRBV5-1 and TRBJ1-4, the full variable domain is KAGVTQTPRYLIKTRGQQVTLSCSPISGHRSVSWYQQTPGQGLQFLFEYFSETQRNKGNFPGRFSGRQFSNSRSEMNVSTLELGDSALYLCASSPRATNEKLFFGSGTQLSVL.

This clone is a singleton in its sample. The gene calls are TRBV3-1 (or the pseudogene TRBV3-2) and TRBJ1-1; TRBD1 agrees at 11 bases. The CDR3 covers 15 residues. Germline loops: CDR1 LGHDT, CDR2 YNNKEL (reference sequence). The V gene end was trimmed by 0 bases and the J gene end by 11 bases; junction bases not matched to a gene: 8. CDR3 region: CASSQDRGQGVTAFF. CDR3 sequence (DNA): TGTGCCAGCAGCCAAGATCGGGGACAGGGGGTAACGGCTTTCTTT.

The chain joins TRBV5-4 to TRBJ2-1; TRBD1 agrees at 7 bases. CDR1 SGHNT and CDR2 YYREEE come from the germline V gene (reference sequence). The CDR3 covers 16 residues. J lost 3 bases, V lost 2 bases, and 8 bases had no gene match. The CDR3 DNA sequence: TGTGCCAGCAGCTTAGAAGACAGGGTTGGCTACAATGAGCAGTTCTTC. Its translation is CASSLEDRVGYNEQFF.

CDR3 bases: TGTGCCAGTAGTATGGGGGGGTACAATCAGCCCCAGCATTTT. This gives the protein CASSMGGYNQPQHF. This chain uses TRBV19 with TRBJ1-5; a weak D match, TRBD1 (5 bases). Trimming cost V 3 bases and J 3 bases, with 9 bases left between them. The CDR3 totals 14 residues. Germline V gene data show CDR1 as LNHDA and CDR2 as SQIVND (reference sequence).

This chain joins TRBV10-3 and TRBJ2-1; possibly TRBD1 for D (6 bases). V lost 6 bases and J lost 10, with 13 bases in between. Germline values: CDR1 ENHRY, CDR2 SYGVKD. The CDR3 is 12 amino acids. CDR3 sequence (DNA): TGTGCCATCAGCACGACAGGCTCCGAGCAGTTCTTC. Translation: CAISTTGSEQFF.

The rearrangement uses TRBV2 and TRBJ1-6; TRBD1 agrees at 9 bases. The trim removed 8 bases at V and 7 bases at J, leaving 3 bases unmatched. There are 13 residues in the CDR3. Germline V gene lookup returns CDR1 SNHLY and CDR2 FYNNEI. DNA for the CDR3: TGTGCCAGCTCGGGACAGGGAAATTCACCCCTCCACTTT. Translating it yields CASSGQGNSPLHF.

The rearrangement links TRBV19 to TRBJ1-3; 7 positions agree with TRBD1. Germline V lookup: CDR1 LNHDA, CDR2 SQIVND (reference sequence). Losses at the gene ends were 3 bases for V and 8 bases for J; bases not matched to a gene: 7. This CDR3 has 14 amino acids. CDR3 protein: CASSMPTGKDTIYF. CDR3 DNA sequence: TGTGCCAGTAGTATGCCGACAGGGAAGGACACCATATATTTT.

The chain joins TRBV9 to TRBJ1-2; D is perhaps TRBD1 (5 bases). Trimming removed 4 bases at V and 7 bases at J, with 17 bases between. This CDR3 comprises 14 residues. In germline, CDR1 is SGDLS, CDR2 YYNGEE. CDR3 coding DNA: TGTGCCAGCAGCCCCGGGGACGCCGTATCTGGCTACACCTTC. Amino acids: CASSPGDAVSGYTF.

The chain recombines TRBV5-1 with TRBJ2-1; D perhaps matches TRBD2 (5 bases). The CDR3 is 14 amino acids. The germline V gene has CDR1 SGHRS and CDR2 YFSETQ. The V and J ends lost 2 bases and 7 bases respectively, with 13 bases between them. CDR3 loop: CASSLLAGWNEQFF. The DNA of the CDR3 is TGCGCCAGCAGCTTATTGGCGGGCTGGAATGAGCAGTTCTTC.

This chain uses TRBV6-5 with TRBJ2-3; maybe TRBD2 (7 bases). This CDR3 spans 12 amino acids. V dropped 8 bases and J dropped 4 bases, with 10 bases sitting between them. Germline V lookup: CDR1 MNHEY, CDR2 SVGAGI. The CDR3 loop is CASDGGPDTQYF. The CDR3 bases are TGTGCCAGCGACGGGGGGCCAGATACGCAGTATTTT.

The CDR3 loop reads CASSILQGGRSGYTF. The CDR3 DNA follows: TGTGCCAGTAGTATCCTTCAGGGGGGTCGAAGTGGCTACACCTTC. The rearrangement uses TRBV19 and TRBJ1-2, with 7 nucleotides matching TRBD1. V lost 3 bases and J lost 7; bases outside the gene matches: 11. CDR3 length: 15 residues. From germline, CDR1 is LNHDA and CDR2 SQIVND (reference sequence).

The gene calls are TRBV6-2 or TRBV6-3 and TRBJ1-5; no clear D gene. Germline CDR1 MNHEY, CDR2 SVGEGT. V was cut by 0 bases and J by 0 bases, with 3 bases left in between. CDR3 length equals 14 residues. CDR3 coding DNA: TGTGCCAGCAGTTACTCTGTTAGCAATCAGCCCCAGCATTTT. This sequence encodes CASSYSVSNQPQHF.

The CDR3 protein is CASSVLAGGTQYF. The CDR3 nucleotides read TGTGCCAGCAGTGTACTAGCGGGGGGGACCCAGTACTTC. The rearrangement uses TRBV25-1 and TRBJ2-5; 12 nucleotides line up with TRBD2. V shed 4 bases, J shed 7 bases, and the junction held 1 base outside the gene matches. Germline loops: CDR1 MGHDK, CDR2 SYGVNS. The CDR3 runs 13 residues.

The V call is TRBV9, the J call TRBJ2-3, with D possibly TRBD2 on 5 matching bases. Per germline, CDR1 SGDLS and CDR2 YYNGEE. V was trimmed by 0 bases and J by 3 bases, leaving 20 bases between them. The CDR3 extends over 18 amino acids. In DNA form, the CDR3 reads TGTGCCAGCAGCGTAGGTGGGTGGAACCCCCGGGATACAGATACGCAGTATTTT. Translation gives CASSVGGWNPRDTDTQYF. Full variable domain (remainder filled in from reference TRBV9 and TRBJ2-3): DSGVTQTPKHLITATGQRVTLRCSPRSGDLSVYWYQQSLDQGLQFLIQYYNGEERAKGNILERFSAQQFPDLHSELNLSSLELGDSALYFCASSVGGWNPRDTDTQYFGPGTRLTVL.

This chain uses TRBV6-1 with TRBJ1-2; D remains unclear. The CDR3 runs 13 residues. The germline CDR1 and CDR2 sequences are MNHNS and SASEGT. Trimming took 2 bases from V and 3 from J, leaving 7 bases between them. The CDR3 region is CASSEMRDYGYTF. CDR3 DNA: TGTGCCAGCAGTGAAATGCGGGACTATGGCTACACCTTC.

In this sample, this clone turned up a few times. The V call is TRBV5-1, the J call TRBJ1-4; 8 nucleotides align to TRBD1. This CDR3 contains 13 residues. Germline loops: CDR1 SGHRS, CDR2 YFSETQ. The junction had 4 bases not matched to a gene; V was cut back by 4 bases and J by 8 bases. The CDR3 spells CASSMDRAEKLFF. The CDR3, as DNA: TGCGCCAGCAGCATGGACAGGGCGGAAAAACTGTTTTTT.

The chain recombines TRBV5-6 with TRBJ1-2; TRBD1 might be the D (5 bases). Trimming cost V 0 bases and J 7 bases, with 13 bases left between them. This CDR3 is built from 14 residues. Germline V gene data show CDR1 as SGHDT and CDR2 as YYEEEE. The CDR3 DNA reads TGTGCCAGCAGCTTGGGAGGGGTGGCGAGTGGCTACACCTTC. The encoded protein is CASSLGGVASGYTF.

The chain combines TRBV2 with TRBJ2-5, with TRBD2 as a possible D gene (5 bases). In germline, CDR1 is SNHLY, CDR2 FYNNEI. The CDR3 is made up of 15 amino acids. Trimming pared 3 bases from V and 1 base from J, leaving 12 bases between. CDR3 nucleotides: TGTGCCAGCAGTGACATCTTTGGGAGCCAAGAGACCCAGTACTTC. Translated: CASSDIFGSQETQYF.

This chain joins TRBV5-1 and TRBJ1-1; the D gene is possibly TRBD1 (6 bases). Looked up from germline, CDR1 is SGHRS and CDR2 is YFSETQ. The CDR3 is made up of 16 amino acids. V was shortened by 4 bases and J by 2 bases, with 18 bases between the two germline ends. The DNA of the CDR3 is TGCGCCAGCAGCCCTGGAGGGGGGACTCATAACACTGAAGCTTTCTTT. The encoded protein is CASSPGGGTHNTEAFF.

This sequence joins TRBV7-9 and TRBJ2-1; 7 bases fit TRBD1. CDR3 length: 15 residues. The V gene's germline CDR1 is SEHNR and CDR2 FQNEAQ (reference sequence). V lost 5 bases and J lost 0; bases outside the gene matches: 4. The CDR3 sequence is CASSPHRGSYNEQFF. The CDR3 DNA is TGTGCCAGCAGCCCTCACAGGGGCTCCTACAATGAGCAGTTCTTC.

The rearrangement joins TRBV11-2 to TRBJ1-2, with a tentative D call TRBD1 (6 bases). V lost 0 bases to trimming and J lost 4 bases, with 15 bases between them. This CDR3 comprises 16 residues. Looked up from germline, CDR1 is SGHAT and CDR2 is FQNNGV. CDR3 sequence reads: CASSLDPLRGSYGYTF. The CDR3 DNA is TGTGCCAGCAGCTTAGACCCCCTCAGGGGAAGCTATGGCTACACCTTC. The full variable domain, completed using reference TRBV11-2 and TRBJ1-2, is EAGVAQSPRYKIIEKRQSVAFWCNPISGHATLYWYQQILGQGPKLLIQFQNNGVVDDSQLPKDRFSAERLKGVDSTLKIQPAKLEDSAVYLCASSLDPLRGSYGYTFGSGTRLTVV.